These 28 T cell receptor beta chains were all obtained from the same sample, sequenced in a study of blood T cell repertoires in COVID-19. Generated by immunoSEQ multiplex PCR, the TCRdb table keeps only in-frame clones and is missing some. The repertoire includes tens of thousands of clones, over 70% of them detected once, and roughly 8% sits in the top ten. The specimen was peripheral blood. Every receptor here comes from a man aged 50-59 years with active COVID-19.

The chain recombines TRBV2 with TRBJ2-5; 7 positions agree with TRBD2. After removal of 6 bases from V and 5 bases from J, the junction contained 15 bases not matched to a gene. There are 16 residues in the CDR3. In germline, CDR1 is SNHLY, CDR2 FYNNEI. In nucleotides, the CDR3 is TGTGCCAGCAGGACCTTTACCGGGGGTAGCGGGGAGACCCAGTACTTC. Amino acids: CASRTFTGGSGETQYF.

The V call is TRBV11-2, the J call TRBJ2-7, with TRBD1 matching 8 bases. This CDR3 has 15 residues. J gave up 5 bases and V 1 base, and 7 bases lay outside the gene matches. CDR1 is SGHAT, CDR2 FQNNGV, per germline. The CDR3 here is CASSLVEQGDNEQYF. The DNA for the CDR3 is TGTGCCAGCAGCTTAGTAGAACAGGGGGATAACGAGCAGTACTTC. The entire variable domain, with the rest obtained from reference TRBV11-2 and TRBJ2-7, is as follows: EAGVAQSPRYKIIEKRQSVAFWCNPISGHATLYWYQQILGQGPKLLIQFQNNGVVDDSQLPKDRFSAERLKGVDSTLKIQPAKLEDSAVYLCASSLVEQGDNEQYFGPGTRLTVT.

The rearrangement uses TRBV5-1 and TRBJ2-1; TRBD1 agrees at 7 bases. Per the germline V gene, CDR1 is SGHRS and CDR2 is YFSETQ. This CDR3 has 16 residues. V trimming: 1 base; J trimming: 2 bases; junction bases outside the gene matches: 6. The CDR3 is CASSLRQGAAYNEQFF. The CDR3 DNA is TGCGCCAGCAGCTTGCGACAGGGCGCGGCCTACAATGAGCAGTTCTTC.

V gene TRBV3-1 (or the pseudogene TRBV3-2) combines with J gene TRBJ1-3; a weak D match, TRBD1 (6 bases). Trimming pared 4 bases from V and 4 bases from J, leaving 14 bases between. Germline values: CDR1 LGHDT, CDR2 YNNKEL (reference sequence). This CDR3 region has 15 residues. CDR3 loop: CASSPPTGPGNTIYF. CDR3 sequence (DNA): TGTGCCAGCAGCCCTCCCACAGGGCCCGGAAACACCATATATTTT.

This clone was counted a few times. This chain connects TRBV28 to TRBJ2-1, with 7 positions matching TRBD2. CDR1 is MDHEN, CDR2 SYDVKM, per germline. The V segment lost 2 bases and the J segment 10 bases; nucleotides outside the gene matches: 11. CDR3 length: 15 amino acids. This CDR3 is CASSLRREGRWEQFF. The CDR3 nucleotides are TGTGCCAGCAGTTTACGGAGGGAGGGCCGATGGGAGCAGTTCTTC.

This clone was detected once. The chain employs TRBV5-5 and TRBJ1-3; no clear D. V shed 4 bases and J shed 4 bases, with 15 bases lying between them. The CDR3 extends over 15 amino acids. Germline lookup yields CDR1 SGHKS and CDR2 YYEKEE (reference sequence). The chain's CDR3 is CASSIGFQSGNTIYF. CDR3 nucleotide sequence: TGTGCCAGCAGCATCGGGTTTCAGTCCGGAAACACCATATATTTT.

This rearrangement joins TRBV6-5 to TRBJ1-1; D not certain. This CDR3 region has 14 residues. Trimming took off 0 bases at V and 5 bases at J, with 10 bases between the two ends. Germline CDR1 reads MNHEY; CDR2 reads SVGAGI. DNA of the CDR3: TGTGCCAGCAGTTACTCCTCGGGGTCGACTGAAGCTTTCTTT. Translating gives CASSYSSGSTEAFF.

V is TRBV7-2 and J is TRBJ2-1; TRBD2 matches 8 bases. CDR1 and CDR2 (germline): SGHTA, FQGNSA. J lost 5 bases, V lost 4 bases, and 7 bases had no gene match. The CDR3 spans 15 residues. CDR3 sequence (DNA): TGTGCCAGCAGCTCCGTGACGGGGGGGCACAATGAGCAGTTCTTC. Amino acids: CASSSVTGGHNEQFF.

V and J are TRBV10-3 and TRBJ1-1; a possible D gene is TRBD1 (5 bases). The CDR3 spans 12 residues. Germline CDR1 and CDR2: ENHRY and SYGVKD. V shed 3 bases and J shed 12 bases, with 14 bases lying between them. The CDR3 is CAISDREEGSFF. The DNA of the CDR3 is TGTGCCATCAGTGACAGGGAAGAAGGATCTTTCTTT.

The CDR3 bases are TGTGCCAGCAGTTTACCTCGACTAGCGGGGGCCCCCTCGTGGGATACGCAGTATTTT. It yields the protein CASSLPRLAGAPSWDTQYF. The chain joins TRBV28 to TRBJ2-3; TRBD2 matches 12 bases. This CDR3 is 19 amino acids long. Trimming at V came to 2 bases and at J to 6 bases, leaving 15 bases not matched to a gene. CDR1 is MDHEN and CDR2 is SYDVKM in the germline V gene.

The chain carries TRBV18 and TRBJ1-5; perhaps TRBD1 as D (5 bases). V was clipped by 0 bases and J by 3 bases, with 12 bases between them. Germline loops: CDR1 KGHSH, CDR2 LQKENI. The length of the CDR3 is 16 residues. DNA for the CDR3: TGTGCCAGCTCACCACCGACAGACGCTCTCAATCAGCCCCAGCATTTT. Protein sequence: CASSPPTDALNQPQHF.

The CDR3 DNA reads TGTGCCAGCTCACCAAGGCGGGAGTCCTACAATGAGCAGTTCTTC. The encoded protein is CASSPRRESYNEQFF. The J gene is TRBJ2-1, the V gene TRBV18; 7 positions agree with TRBD2. This CDR3 has 15 amino acids. The J segment lost 1 base and the V segment lost 2 bases, leaving 2 bases of the junction unmatched. Germline V gene lookup returns CDR1 KGHSH and CDR2 LQKENI.

The V call is TRBV6-6, the J call TRBJ1-5, with D tentatively TRBD1 (5 bases). V lost 5 bases and J lost 3, with 8 bases in between. This CDR3 spans 13 amino acids. From germline, CDR1 is MNHNY and CDR2 SVGAGI (reference sequence). The CDR3 coding sequence is TGTGCCAGCAGTGCGGGGCCCAATCAGCCCCAGCATTTT. This sequence encodes CASSAGPNQPQHF.

The chain couples TRBV4-1 to TRBJ2-1, with D possibly TRBD2 on 6 matching bases. There are 14 residues in the CDR3. CDR1 is MGHRA, CDR2 YSYEKL, per germline. Trimming took off 1 base at V and 6 bases at J, with 10 bases between the two ends. This CDR3 is CASSQGLGGNEQFF. CDR3 coding DNA: TGCGCCAGCAGCCAAGGTTTGGGGGGCAATGAGCAGTTCTTC.

This clone was found a few times. This chain links TRBV4-3 with TRBJ2-1; no firm D call. Germline CDR1 is LGHNA and CDR2 is YSLEER. This CDR3 contains 14 residues. Trimming left V 4 bases short and J 6 bases short, with 13 bases between. The CDR3 spells CASSPVWSSNEQFF. CDR3 bases: TGCGCCAGCAGCCCCGTGTGGAGCTCCAATGAGCAGTTCTTC.

The chain has TRBV19 and TRBJ2-3; 9 bases line up with TRBD2. CDR1 LNHDA and CDR2 SQIVND come from the germline V gene (reference sequence). The CDR3 contains 16 residues. Trimming removed 5 bases from V and 4 bases from J; junction bases left unmatched: 10. CDR3 in DNA: TGTGCCAGTAGTGTCTGGCTAGCGGGGTTGCCAGATACGCAGTATTTT. Amino acid sequence: CASSVWLAGLPDTQYF.

This sequence joins TRBV7-2 and TRBJ2-3, with 7 bases that match TRBD2. CDR3 length: 15 amino acids. Germline lookup yields CDR1 SGHTA and CDR2 FQGNSA. Trimming at V came to 5 bases and at J to 0 bases, leaving 5 bases not matched to a gene. This chain's CDR3 is CASSRDYSSTDTQYF. DNA of the CDR3: TGTGCCAGCAGCCGGGACTACTCTAGCACAGATACGCAGTATTTT.

The J gene is TRBJ1-5, the V gene TRBV6-1; D might be TRBD1 (5 bases). This CDR3 has 16 amino acids. The germline gives CDR1 MNHNS, CDR2 SASEGT. V lost 4 bases and J lost 3, with 16 bases in between. The CDR3 nucleotides read TGTGCCAGCAGTGCCTGGGGGGTTGATAACAATCAGCCCCAGCATTTT. This codes for CASSAWGVDNNQPQHF.

This chain joins TRBV24-1 and TRBJ2-3; tentative D call: TRBD2 (5 bases). Trimming took 2 bases from V and 0 from J, leaving 11 bases between them. This CDR3 is 16 amino acids long. Germline V lookup: CDR1 KGHDR, CDR2 SFDVKD. The CDR3 coding sequence is TGTGCCACCAGTGATTACTCCGGGGTGAGCACAGATACGCAGTATTTT. This codes for CATSDYSGVSTDTQYF.

As DNA, the CDR3 is TGTGCCAGCAGTTTAACAGGAATAAACTATGGCTACACCTTC. Residues: CASSLTGINYGYTF. The chain carries TRBV28 and TRBJ1-2; TRBD1 might be the D (5 bases). This CDR3 is 14 amino acids long. Trimming removed 2 bases from V and 2 bases from J, with 9 bases in between. The germline V gene encodes CDR1 MDHEN and CDR2 SYDVKM.

This clone occurred a few times. This chain links TRBV7-2 with TRBJ2-7; 10 bases match TRBD1. Germline V CDR1 and CDR2: SGHTA, FQGNSA. Trimming at V came to 6 bases and at J to 4 bases, leaving 9 bases not matched to a gene. CDR3 length equals 15 residues. In nucleotides, the CDR3 is TGTGCCAGCAGGGCTGACAGGGGGCTTGAGTACGAGCAGTACTTC. Protein: CASRADRGLEYEQYF.

This rearrangement joins TRBV7-2 to TRBJ2-3; 7 bases line up with TRBD2. This CDR3 has 18 amino acids. CDR1 SGHTA and CDR2 FQGNSA come from the germline V gene. V shed 0 bases, J shed 0 bases, and the junction held 9 bases outside the gene matches. DNA of the CDR3: TGTGCCAGCAGCTTAGCGGGGGGGTGGGTGAGAAGCACAGATACGCAGTATTTT. As protein: CASSLAGGWVRSTDTQYF. Complete variable domain (other parts from reference TRBV7-2 and TRBJ2-3): GAGVSQSPSNKVTEKGKDVELRCDPISGHTALYWYRQSLGQGLEFLIYFQGNSAPDKSGLPSDRFSAERTGGSVSTLTIQRTQQEDSAVYLCASSLAGGWVRSTDTQYFGPGTRLTVL.

This sequence joins TRBV27 and TRBJ2-5; 7 bases align to TRBD1. Germline values: CDR1 MNHEY, CDR2 SMNVEV (reference sequence). The CDR3 is 15 amino acids. V was clipped by 6 bases and J by 3 bases; unmatched bases: 10. The CDR3 reads CASSTRQGNEETQYF. In nucleotides, the CDR3 is TGTGCCAGCAGCACACGACAGGGTAATGAAGAGACCCAGTACTTC.

This clone was recorded once. This chain connects TRBV7-2 to TRBJ1-4, with TRBD1 matching over 8 bases. This CDR3 has 15 amino acids. V shed 3 bases and J 6 bases; nucleotides not matched to a gene: 6. Germline V gene lookup returns CDR1 SGHTA and CDR2 FQGNSA. The chain's CDR3 is CASSFEGQAYEKLFF. The CDR3 DNA reads as TGTGCCAGCAGCTTCGAGGGACAGGCCTATGAAAAACTGTTTTTT. Based on the CDR3 plus reference TRBV7-2 and TRBJ1-4, the full variable domain is GAGVSQSPSNKVTEKGKDVELRCDPISGHTALYWYRQSLGQGLEFLIYFQGNSAPDKSGLPSDRFSAERTGGSVSTLTIQRTQQEDSAVYLCASSFEGQAYEKLFFGSGTQLSVL.

The V call is TRBV5-4, the J call TRBJ2-5; weak D call: TRBD2 (5 bases). This CDR3 is 15 amino acids long. V lost 2 bases, J lost 1 base, and 12 bases lay in between. Germline V gene lookup returns CDR1 SGHNT and CDR2 YYREEE (reference sequence). As DNA, the CDR3 is TGTGCCAGCAGCTTTCCGGGGTGGACCCAAGAGACCCAGTACTTC. This encodes CASSFPGWTQETQYF.

V gene TRBV25-1 combines with J gene TRBJ1-2; D not resolved. The CDR3 is 14 residues long. Trimming pared 5 bases from V and 0 bases from J, leaving 10 bases between. The germline gives CDR1 MGHDK, CDR2 SYGVNS. CDR3 in amino acids: CASSLGGANYGYTF. For the CDR3, the DNA is TGTGCCAGCAGTCTCGGTGGAGCTAACTATGGCTACACCTTC.

With regard to this clone: Other nucleotide sequences in the sample specify the same CDR3. V is TRBV27 and J is TRBJ1-1, with D unresolved. The CDR3 runs 14 residues. Trimming shortened V by 0 bases and J by 4 bases, and 9 bases separated the two germline ends. Germline loops: CDR1 MNHEY, CDR2 SMNVEV (reference sequence). The CDR3 sequence: CASSLSPGGTEAFF. The CDR3 DNA follows: TGTGCCAGCAGTTTATCTCCAGGAGGCACTGAAGCTTTCTTT.

This chain joins TRBV14 and TRBJ2-5, with 9 bases aligning to TRBD2. The CDR3 sequence is 15 residues long. After removal of 5 bases from V and 5 bases from J, the junction contained 9 bases not matched to a gene. CDR1 and CDR2 (germline): SGHDN, FVKESK. CDR3 region: CASSVIAGDGETQYF. The CDR3 DNA follows: TGTGCCAGCAGCGTAATAGCGGGAGACGGGGAGACCCAGTACTTC.